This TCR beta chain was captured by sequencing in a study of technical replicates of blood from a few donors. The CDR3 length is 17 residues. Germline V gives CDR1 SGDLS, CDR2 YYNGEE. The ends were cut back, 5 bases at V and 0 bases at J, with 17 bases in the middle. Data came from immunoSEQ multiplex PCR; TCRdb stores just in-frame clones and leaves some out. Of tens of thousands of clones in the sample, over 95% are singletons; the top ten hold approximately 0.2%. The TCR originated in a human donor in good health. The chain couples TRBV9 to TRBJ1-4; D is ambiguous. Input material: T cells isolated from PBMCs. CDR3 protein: CASSPPFPGSTNEKLFF. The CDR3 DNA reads TGTGCCAGCAGTCCTCCTTTTCCGGGGTCAACTAATGAAAAACTGTTTTTT.